Presented here are 4 T cell receptor beta chains from one specimen sequenced in a study of glioma-infiltrating T cells after dendritic cell vaccination. Time point meaning: after dendritic cell vaccination, including at tumor progression/relapse. The table came from immunoSEQ multiplex PCR; TCRdb's copy has only in-frame clones and leaves some out. The table shows tens of thousands of clones, with 85% occurring only once. The starting material was blood, obtained after dendritic cell vaccination. The receptor source for this set is a human donor with glioblastoma.

V and J are TRBV7-2 and TRBJ2-7, with D perhaps matching TRBD1 (5 bases). The V gene lost 5 bases and the J gene lost 1 base, with 15 bases spanning the gap. Germline V CDR1 and CDR2: SGHTA, FQGNSA. This CDR3 is built from 15 residues. CDR3 in DNA: TGTGCCAGCAGCCTAACAGGAAGCGCTTCCTACGAGCAGTACTTC. Its translation: CASSLTGSASYEQYF.

The rearrangement links TRBV11-3 to TRBJ2-3; a possible D gene is TRBD1 (5 bases). V lost 3 bases, J lost 6 bases, and 13 bases lay in between. CDR3 length: 14 residues. The germline V gene encodes CDR1 SGHNT and CDR2 YENEEA. Here the CDR3 DNA reads TGTGCCAGCAGCTTCGCAGTGCCAGGGGATACGCAGTATTTT. Amino acid sequence: CASSFAVPGDTQYF.

The table lists this clone with a few counts. One end of the junction fails to match germline, which may point to a read error. Other DNA sequences in the same sample also yield this CDR3. The rearrangement joins TRBV4-3 to TRBJ1-6; TRBD1 might be the D (5 bases). Germline V gives CDR1 LGHNA, CDR2 YSLEER. There are 19 residues in the CDR3. The CDR3 sequence is CASSQEGGFLSSYNSPLHF. The CDR3 DNA sequence: TGCGCCAGCAGCCAAGAGGGGGGTTTTCTGAGCTCCTATAATTCCCCCCTCCACTTT.

The V call is TRBV4-2, the J call TRBJ1-1, with TRBD1 matching 9 bases. Germline lookup yields CDR1 LGHNA and CDR2 YNFKEQ. J gave up 3 bases and V 0 bases, and 2 bases lay outside the gene matches. This CDR3 has 15 residues. The DNA of the CDR3 is TGTGCCAGCAGCCAAGAAGGACAGGGGTACACTGAAGCTTTCTTT. It encodes CASSQEGQGYTEAFF.